This T cell receptor (beta chain) was sequenced during a study of T cell responses to AZD1222 COVID-19 vaccine. General study points: Donors were mostly white British, more females; clonal diversity possibly underestimated. Seropositive AZD1222 recipients at baseline numbered only five to seven. Spike-wide coverage was observed for vaccine-associated CD4 TCRs, with dominant responses at 160-218 and 743-854.

Method: immunoSEQ multiplex PCR; TCRdb's copy keeps in-frame clones and lacks some. The data contain over 130,000 clones, around nine tenths of them seen just once; the ten biggest clones take up 4.7%. V lost 1 base and J 0 bases, leaving 15 bases between the germline ends. The length of the CDR3 is 17 residues. Germline V gives CDR1 MGHDK, CDR2 SYGVNS. Regarding this clone: Its antigen remains unknown.

Here the sequenced sample was peripheral blood, taken on day 0 of AZD1222 vaccination. The source of this sequence is an adult in good health. The V call is TRBV25-1, the J call TRBJ1-2, with D perhaps matching TRBD1 (5 bases). The chain's CDR3 is CASSESRVPPANYGYTF. The CDR3 DNA reads as TGTGCCAGCAGTGAATCCAGGGTCCCCCCCGCTAACTATGGCTACACCTTC.